This T cell receptor (beta chain) was recorded in a study of cytomegalovirus exposure and HLA in healthy donors. At the level of the study: The study placed about 81% of its approximately 400 genotyped donors in the Caucasian-associated ancestry cluster.

This clone was observed a handful of times. It was with 60 Vbeta and 13 Jbeta primers that the PCR ran. Produced via immunoSEQ multiplex PCR; TCRdb's table is partial and in-frame only. The data show some 200,000 clones, over 70% seen once. The CDR3 has 15 amino acids. The germline CDR1 and CDR2 sequences are SGDLS and YYNGEE. V was trimmed by 4 bases and J by 1 base, leaving 14 bases between them. Material for sequencing was PBMCs. The source of this sequence is a man in his fifties in good health and CMV-seronegative. The chain joins TRBV9 to TRBJ2-5, with D tentatively TRBD1 (6 bases). CDR3 in DNA: TGTGCCAGCAGCACCTACCGGGACACCCAAGAGACCCAGTACTTC. It encodes CASSTYRDTQETQYF.